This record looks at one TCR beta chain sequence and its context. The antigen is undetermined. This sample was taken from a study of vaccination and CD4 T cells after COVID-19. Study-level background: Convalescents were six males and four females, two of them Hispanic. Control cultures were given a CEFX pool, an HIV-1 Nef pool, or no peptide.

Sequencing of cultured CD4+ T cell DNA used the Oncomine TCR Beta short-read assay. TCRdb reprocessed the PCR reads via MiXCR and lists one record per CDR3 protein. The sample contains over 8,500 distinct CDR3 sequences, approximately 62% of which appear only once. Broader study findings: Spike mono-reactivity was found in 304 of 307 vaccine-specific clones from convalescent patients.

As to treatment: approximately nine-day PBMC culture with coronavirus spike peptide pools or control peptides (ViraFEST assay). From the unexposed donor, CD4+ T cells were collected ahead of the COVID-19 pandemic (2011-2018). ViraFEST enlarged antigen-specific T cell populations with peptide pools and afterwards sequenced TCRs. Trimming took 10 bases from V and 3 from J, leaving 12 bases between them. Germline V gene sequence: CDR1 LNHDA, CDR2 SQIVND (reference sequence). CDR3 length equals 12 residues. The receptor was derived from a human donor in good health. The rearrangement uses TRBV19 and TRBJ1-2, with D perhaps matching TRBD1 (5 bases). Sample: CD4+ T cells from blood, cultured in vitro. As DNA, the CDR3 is TGTGCCACCACGGGGCTCCACTATGGCTACACCTTC. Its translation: CATTGLHYGYTF.